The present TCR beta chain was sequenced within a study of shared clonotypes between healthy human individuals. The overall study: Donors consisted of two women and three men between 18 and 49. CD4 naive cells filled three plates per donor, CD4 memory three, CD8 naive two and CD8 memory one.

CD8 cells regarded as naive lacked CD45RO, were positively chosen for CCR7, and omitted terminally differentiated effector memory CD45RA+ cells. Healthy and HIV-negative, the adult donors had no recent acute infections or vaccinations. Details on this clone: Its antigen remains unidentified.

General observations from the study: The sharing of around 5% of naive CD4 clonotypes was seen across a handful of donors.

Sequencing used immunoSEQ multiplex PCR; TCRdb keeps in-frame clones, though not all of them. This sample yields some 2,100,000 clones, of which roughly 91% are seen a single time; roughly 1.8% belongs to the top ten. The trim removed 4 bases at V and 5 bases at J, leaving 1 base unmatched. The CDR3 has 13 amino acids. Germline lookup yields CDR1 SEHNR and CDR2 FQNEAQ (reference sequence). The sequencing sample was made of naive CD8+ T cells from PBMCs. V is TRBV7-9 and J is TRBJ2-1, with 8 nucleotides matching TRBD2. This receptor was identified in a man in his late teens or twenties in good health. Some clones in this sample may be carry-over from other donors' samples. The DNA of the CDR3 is TGTGCCAGCAGCTCGACTAGCGACAATGAGCAGTTCTTC. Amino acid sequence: CASSSTSDNEQFF.